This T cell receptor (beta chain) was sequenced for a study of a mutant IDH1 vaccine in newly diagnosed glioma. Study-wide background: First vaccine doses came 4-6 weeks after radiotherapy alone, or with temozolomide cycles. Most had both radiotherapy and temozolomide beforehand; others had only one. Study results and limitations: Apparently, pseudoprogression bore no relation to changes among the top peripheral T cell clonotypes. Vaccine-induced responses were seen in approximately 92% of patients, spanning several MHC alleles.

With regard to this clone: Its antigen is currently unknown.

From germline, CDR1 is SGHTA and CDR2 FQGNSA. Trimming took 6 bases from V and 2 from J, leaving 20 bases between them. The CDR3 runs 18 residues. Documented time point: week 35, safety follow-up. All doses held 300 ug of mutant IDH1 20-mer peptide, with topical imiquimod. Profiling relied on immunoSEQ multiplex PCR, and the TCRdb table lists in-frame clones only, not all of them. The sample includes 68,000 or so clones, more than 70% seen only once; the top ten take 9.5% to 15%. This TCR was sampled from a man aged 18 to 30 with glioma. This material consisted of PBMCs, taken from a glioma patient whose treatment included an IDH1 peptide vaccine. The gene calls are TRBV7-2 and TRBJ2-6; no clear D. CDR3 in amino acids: CASRYRARGFPGANVLTF. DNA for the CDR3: TGTGCCAGCAGATATAGGGCCCGAGGTTTCCCTGGGGCCAACGTCCTGACTTTC.